The clone carrying this TCR beta chain occurred once. This entry is derived from a study of blood T cell repertoires in COVID-19. Study information: The origin of the acute and convalescent COVID-19 samples was the United States, Italy and Spain.

Assay used: immunoSEQ multiplex PCR; TCRdb lists only in-frame clones, some missing. The table shows about 130,000 clones, with around nine tenths occurring only once. Germline values: CDR1 KGHSH, CDR2 LQKENI. This CDR3 is built from 13 residues. Trimming took 3 bases from V and 4 from J, leaving 9 bases between them. Ages ranged from about 18 to 89 years, with residence in 24 US areas. Grouping used clinical history reported by participants in a survey and questionnaire. Recovery among Cohort 3 donors was established by two negative PCRs, clearance, or symptom resolution. The rearrangement uses TRBV18 and TRBJ1-2; D is ambiguous. Sequencing was carried out using PBMCs or T cells enriched from blood (not recorded which). The clonotype originates from a woman aged 45-60 years who had recovered from COVID-19. The CDR3: CASSPEGVYGYTF. The DNA for the CDR3 is TGTGCCAGCTCACCGGAGGGAGTCTATGGCTACACCTTC.